This TCR beta chain was profiled in a study of beta chain features in type 1 diabetes. About the study: Across the samples, 100 million to 130 million sorted cells were examined in total.

In the case of this clone: The antigen is not known.

The study reverse transcribed the entire isolated RNA, so it sequenced expressed TCRB transcripts. Assay: immunoSEQ multiplex PCR; the TCRdb copy retains only in-frame clones and omits some. This sample has around 340,000 clones, with around 9.7% found just once. Whole-study findings and limits: A possible short-template PCR bias applies equally to patients and controls. In these data, an HLA type influence on TCRB rearrangement remained unresolved. Researchers report that Type 1 diabetes patients had moderately but significantly shorter TCRB CDR3s across all four CD4+ subsets. Healthy donors had naive, central memory and Treg TCRB repertoires that appeared less similar than those seen among patients.

The V segment lost 6 bases and the J segment 6 bases; nucleotides outside the gene matches: 11. This CDR3 spans 15 amino acids. Germline CDR1 is MNHEY and CDR2 is SVGAGI. The sequenced sample was central memory CD4+ T cells from blood. The sequence was obtained from a man aged 30-40 years with type 1 diabetes. The chain has TRBV6-5 and TRBJ1-5, with TRBD1 matching over 7 bases. The CDR3 sequence is CASRQNPGGGQPQHF. The CDR3 DNA reads TGTGCCAGCAGACAAAACCCAGGGGGAGGTCAGCCCCAGCATTTT.